The 17 T cell receptor beta chains given below trace back to one sample, sequenced in a study of T cell changes during pregnancy in multiple sclerosis. Clones were sequenced by immunoSEQ multiplex PCR, and TCRdb holds only the in-frame ones, with some missing. The profile shows fewer than 130,000 clones, roughly nine tenths of them singletons. The sequencing used peripheral blood, collected after pregnancy. The receptors were gathered from a female donor with multiple sclerosis, enrolled in a pregnancy study.

The V call is TRBV5-1, the J call TRBJ1-1; 7 bases are a match to TRBD1. The CDR3 is made up of 15 amino acids. Germline V gene data show CDR1 as SGHRS and CDR2 as YFSETQ. Losses at the gene ends were 4 bases for V and 2 bases for J; bases not matched to a gene: 8. The CDR3 here is CASSPGTEANTEAFF. CDR3 coding DNA: TGCGCCAGCAGCCCGGGGACAGAAGCAAACACTGAAGCTTTCTTT.

The chain joins TRBV7-3 to TRBJ2-2; D is unresolved. With 3 bases removed from V and 1 base from J, the gap between germline ends came to 6 bases. Germline V gene lookup returns CDR1 SGHTA and CDR2 FQGTGA. The length of the CDR3 is 14 residues. The CDR3 protein is CASSFYGNTGELFF. CDR3 bases: TGTGCCAGCAGCTTTTACGGGAACACCGGGGAGCTGTTTTTT.

This sequence joins TRBV19 and TRBJ1-4; TRBD1 might be the D (6 bases). The germline CDR1 and CDR2 sequences are LNHDA and SQIVND (reference sequence). Trimming cost V 3 bases and J 4 bases, with 12 bases left between them. This CDR3 comprises 15 residues. CDR3 region: CASSIGGQLNEKLFF. In nucleotides, the CDR3 is TGTGCCAGTAGTATCGGTGGACAGCTTAATGAAAAACTGTTTTTT.

The chain uses TRBV5-8 and TRBJ2-2, with 10 positions matching TRBD1. The CDR3 length is 18 residues. Germline V gene data show CDR1 as SGHTS and CDR2 as YDEGEE. Trimming at V came to 0 bases and at J to 6 bases, leaving 11 bases not matched to a gene. Written as DNA, the CDR3 is TGTGCCAGCAGCTTGGCACCGGAGCTCGGACAGGGGGCCGGGGAGCTGTTTTTT. This codes for CASSLAPELGQGAGELFF. The full variable domain, rest sourced from reference TRBV5-8 and TRBJ2-2, is EAGVTQSPTHLIKTRGQQATLRCSPISGHTSVYWYQQALGLGLQFLLWYDEGEERNRGNFPPRFSGRQFPNYSSELNVNALELEDSALYLCASSLAPELGQGAGELFFGEGSRLTVL.

The chain is built from TRBV28 and TRBJ2-7; maybe TRBD2 (6 bases). The CDR3 length is 12 residues. In germline, CDR1 is MDHEN, CDR2 SYDVKM. The ends were cut back, 3 bases at V and 7 bases at J, with 10 bases in the middle. The CDR3 coding sequence is TGTGCCAGCAGTTTTCTGGGGGGAGAGCAGTACTTC. It encodes CASSFLGGEQYF.

This clone has just a few counts. V and J are TRBV2 and TRBJ1-5, with TRBD1 matching over 10 bases. Trimming took 7 bases from V and 5 from J; bases not matched to a gene: 14. Germline CDR1 SNHLY, CDR2 FYNNEI. The CDR3 runs to 17 residues. The CDR3 spells CASNLTPGQGSHQPQHF. CDR3 DNA sequence: TGTGCCAGCAACCTTACACCGGGACAGGGGTCCCATCAGCCCCAGCATTTT.

The J gene is TRBJ2-7, the V gene TRBV9; 9 bases map to TRBD1. The CDR3 contains 15 residues. The V gene end was trimmed by 0 bases and the J gene end by 3 bases; junction bases not matched to a gene: 4. Germline V gene sequence: CDR1 SGDLS, CDR2 YYNGEE. CDR3 nucleotides: TGTGCCAGCAGCGTAGCCGGGACAGGGAACTACGAGCAGTACTTC. The encoded protein is CASSVAGTGNYEQYF.

V is TRBV7-9 and J is TRBJ2-5; 7 bases are shared with TRBD1. Germline-derived CDR1 and CDR2 are SEHNR and FQNEAQ (reference sequence). V was pared by 7 bases and J by 5 bases, with 4 bases of the junction left unmatched. The CDR3 length is 12 residues. The CDR3 here is CASTLTGETQYF. The DNA for the CDR3 is TGTGCCAGCACCCTGACAGGGGAGACCCAGTACTTC. The variable domain in full, with the rest retrieved from reference TRBV7-9 and TRBJ2-5, is DTGVSQNPRHKITKRGQNVTFRCDPISEHNRLYWYRQTLGQGPEFLTYFQNEAQLEKSRLLSDRFSAERPKGSFSTLEIQRTEQGDSAMYLCASTLTGETQYFGPGTRLLVL.

The J gene is TRBJ1-1, the V gene TRBV7-8; no clear D. Germline V gene data show CDR1 as SGHVS and CDR2 as FQNEAQ. Deletions cut 4 bases from V and 6 bases from J, with 9 bases between. This CDR3 comprises 12 residues. Here the CDR3 reads CASSSPPAEAFF. The CDR3 DNA sequence: TGTGCCAGCAGCTCCCCCCCGGCTGAAGCTTTCTTT.

V and J are TRBV11-2 and TRBJ2-7; D not resolved. The germline V gene encodes CDR1 SGHAT and CDR2 FQNNGV. The CDR3 sequence is 11 residues long. V lost 5 bases, J lost 3 bases, and 5 bases lay in between. CDR3 coding DNA: TGTGCCAGCAGCCAGATCTACGAGCAGTACTTC. This sequence encodes CASSQIYEQYF.

The J gene is TRBJ2-5, the V gene TRBV5-6; possibly TRBD2 for D (7 bases). The CDR3 is 13 residues long. The V and J ends lost 4 bases and 4 bases respectively, with 11 bases between them. Germline V lookup: CDR1 SGHDT, CDR2 YYEEEE. The CDR3 is CASSGGGRETQYF. Here the CDR3 DNA reads TGTGCCAGCAGCGGGGGGGGGCGAGAGACCCAGTACTTC.

The chain couples TRBV27 to TRBJ1-1; TRBD1 matches at 7 bases. Germline trimming cut 3 bases from V and 5 bases from J; bases unmatched to any gene: 6. The CDR3 is made up of 14 amino acids. Germline loops: CDR1 MNHEY, CDR2 SMNVEV (reference sequence). CDR3 sequence (DNA): TGTGCCAGCAGTTTCCAGGGGGTGGGGACTGAAGCTTTCTTT. This sequence encodes CASSFQGVGTEAFF.

Comment on this clone: Other DNA sequences within the sample encode an identical CDR3. V and J are TRBV21-1 and TRBJ2-7; the table assigns TRBD1, which was not confirmed against the DNA. TRBV21-1 is marked as a pseudogene. The CDR3 sequence is 12 residues long. CDR3 DNA sequence: TGTGCCAGCAGCAAAGGACAGGGCGAGCAGTACTTC. It is translated as CASSKGQGEQYF.

The chain combines TRBV6-8 with TRBJ1-2; TRBD1 aligns across 7 bases. Germline-derived CDR1 and CDR2 are MNHGY and SAAAGT. J was trimmed by 6 bases and V by 4 bases; bases with no gene match: 14. CDR3 size: 16 residues. CDR3 DNA sequence: TGTGCCAGCAGTTCCACCGAGGGACAGAGAGAAAATGGCTACACCTTC. Translated, it gives CASSSTEGQRENGYTF.

A word on this clone: A read error may produce the germline difference seen at one junction end. V and J are TRBV7-9 and TRBJ2-7, with 8 bases that match TRBD2. The CDR3 is 16 amino acids. CDR1 is SEHNR, CDR2 FQNEAQ, per germline (reference sequence). CDR3 nucleotide sequence: TGTGCCAGCAGCCCCCACCGACCCGAACTAGCGGCCCTGCGGCACTTC. This encodes CASSPHRPELAALRHF.

The chain joins TRBV6-5 to TRBJ2-7; D might be TRBD1 (6 bases). Deletions cut 0 bases from V and 3 bases from J, with 15 bases between. The germline CDR1 and CDR2 sequences are MNHEY and SVGAGI. The CDR3 has 16 amino acids. The CDR3 is CASSYSLTGFLYEQYF. CDR3 nucleotides: TGTGCCAGCAGTTACTCCCTGACAGGATTTCTCTACGAGCAGTACTTC.

The gene calls are TRBV5-6 and TRBJ2-3; no definite D call. CDR1 is SGHDT, CDR2 YYEEEE, per germline. V lost 1 base to trimming and J lost 0 bases, with 3 bases between them. The CDR3 loop spans 13 amino acids. Here the CDR3 reads CASSLLSTDTQYF. In DNA form, the CDR3 reads TGTGCCAGCAGCTTGTTAAGCACAGATACGCAGTATTTT.